The rows below give T cell receptor beta chains drawn from one sample of a study of siplizumab effects on memory and regulatory T cells. Clones were read by immunoSEQ multiplex PCR, and TCRdb kept only the in-frame ones, dropping some. The data show 90,000 to 150,000 clones, just under 95% seen once. Sequencing input: non-Treg CD4+ T cells sorted from blood. The receptors shown here come from a human donor in good health. Both conserved end residues are part of each CDR3. Each record gives: CDR3 protein, J gene, V gene.

CDR3 protein: CASSFEGTEAFF
J gene: TRBJ1-1
V gene: TRBV5-6

CDR3 protein: CASSPGLGETQYF
J gene: TRBJ2-5
V gene: TRBV18

CDR3 protein: CASSPGQNSGANVLTF
J gene: TRBJ2-6
V gene: TRBV5-1

CDR3 protein: CASSADRVGFF
J gene: TRBJ2-1
V gene: TRBV25-1

CDR3 protein: CASSVDRGSGYTF
J gene: TRBJ1-2
V gene: TRBV5-6

CDR3 protein: CASSYSAESGYTF
J gene: TRBJ1-2
V gene: TRBV6-6

CDR3 protein: CAITSLLGANVLTF
J gene: TRBJ2-6
V gene: TRBV10-3

CDR3 protein: CASSQAGTGVSYEQYF
J gene: TRBJ2-7
V gene: TRBV18

CDR3 protein: CASSYTGETEAFF
J gene: TRBJ1-1
V gene: TRBV6-5

CDR3 protein: CASSSGLAGSTDTQYF
J gene: TRBJ2-3
V gene: TRBV11-3

CDR3 protein: CASSPRFGGGETQYF
J gene: TRBJ2-5
V gene: TRBV7-3

CDR3 protein: CASSLVQRSTLEEQYF
J gene: TRBJ2-7
V gene: TRBV7-9

CDR3 protein: CAWSSVYGYTF
J gene: TRBJ1-2
V gene: TRBV30

CDR3 protein: CASRVGPINEKLFF
J gene: TRBJ1-4
V gene: TRBV19

CDR3 protein: CATSMDRQNTEAFF
J gene: TRBJ1-1
V gene: TRBV6-1

CDR3 protein: CASSTQETQYF
J gene: TRBJ2-5
V gene: TRBV11-2

CDR3 protein: CASSPSKETQYF
J gene: TRBJ2-5
V gene: TRBV18

CDR3 protein: CASSKVNHWGRDVGEKLFF
J gene: TRBJ1-4
V gene: TRBV21-1

CDR3 protein: CASSIGDRNTEAFF
J gene: TRBJ1-1
V gene: TRBV19

CDR3 protein: CASSVAGGLSTDTQYF
J gene: TRBJ2-3
V gene: TRBV6-1

CDR3 protein: CASSQDWLATNEKLFF
J gene: TRBJ1-4
V gene: TRBV4-2

CDR3 protein: CASSLAVYEQYF
J gene: TRBJ2-7
V gene: TRBV5-6

CDR3 protein: CASNQDTDTQYF
J gene: TRBJ2-3
V gene: TRBV28

CDR3 protein: CASSTSQGTGKIKLFF
J gene: TRBJ1-4
V gene: TRBV27

CDR3 protein: CASSTGRGPPLHF
J gene: TRBJ1-6
V gene: TRBV5-6

CDR3 protein: CASSSLRNSNQPQHF
J gene: TRBJ1-5
V gene: TRBV6-5

CDR3 protein: CASSLLGGFKNIQYF
J gene: TRBJ2-4
V gene: TRBV7-8

CDR3 protein: CSASRSSGYTF
J gene: TRBJ1-2
V gene: TRBV20-1

CDR3 protein: CASSLGPGTSEQYF
J gene: TRBJ2-7
V gene: TRBV11-3

CDR3 protein: CASRESEFNYGYTF
J gene: TRBJ1-2
V gene: TRBV28

CDR3 protein: CASSMFPNQETQYF
J gene: TRBJ2-5
V gene: TRBV19

CDR3 protein: CASSLESFYGYTF
J gene: TRBJ1-2
V gene: TRBV5-6

CDR3 protein: CASSPYTDTQYF
J gene: TRBJ2-3
V gene: TRBV12-1

CDR3 protein: CASSWGQANEKLFF
J gene: TRBJ1-4
V gene: TRBV7-3

CDR3 protein: CASSLEGLNEQYF
J gene: TRBJ2-7
V gene: TRBV7-2

CDR3 protein: CASSQVFSNYGYTF
J gene: TRBJ1-2
V gene: TRBV4-1

CDR3 protein: CASIEGGSGANVLTF
J gene: TRBJ2-6
V gene: TRBV25-1

CDR3 protein: CASSLAGTNTEAFF
J gene: TRBJ1-1
V gene: TRBV7-2

CDR3 protein: CASRDRTPNEKLFF
J gene: TRBJ1-4
V gene: TRBV2

CDR3 protein: CAVSETGTGELFF
J gene: TRBJ2-2
V gene: TRBV2

CDR3 protein: CASSIGTGNQPQHF
J gene: TRBJ1-5
V gene: TRBV19